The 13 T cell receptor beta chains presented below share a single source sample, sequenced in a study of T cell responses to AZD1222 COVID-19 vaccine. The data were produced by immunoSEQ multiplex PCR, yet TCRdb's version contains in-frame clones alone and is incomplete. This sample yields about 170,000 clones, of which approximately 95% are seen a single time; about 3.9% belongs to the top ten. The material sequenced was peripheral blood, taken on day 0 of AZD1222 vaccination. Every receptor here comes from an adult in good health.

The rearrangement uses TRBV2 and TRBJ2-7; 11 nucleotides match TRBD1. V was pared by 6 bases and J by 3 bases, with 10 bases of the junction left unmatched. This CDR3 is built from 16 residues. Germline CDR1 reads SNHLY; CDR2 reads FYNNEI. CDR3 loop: CASSGTGGEAFYEQYF. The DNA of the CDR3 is TGTGCCAGCAGCGGGACAGGGGGAGAGGCTTTCTACGAGCAGTACTTC.

The DNA of the CDR3 is TGTGCCAGCACCAAAGGGCAGGGTAAAGAGACCCAGTACTTC. Its translation is CASTKGQGKETQYF. The rearrangement uses TRBV6-4 and TRBJ2-5, with D possibly TRBD1 on 5 matching bases. Germline V gives CDR1 MRHNA, CDR2 SNTAGT. The CDR3 extends over 14 amino acids. V lost 7 bases and J 3 bases, leaving 15 bases between the germline ends.

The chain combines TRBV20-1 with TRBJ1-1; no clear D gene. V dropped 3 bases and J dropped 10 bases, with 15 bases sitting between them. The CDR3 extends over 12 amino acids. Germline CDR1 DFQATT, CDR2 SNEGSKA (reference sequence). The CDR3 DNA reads TGCAGTGCTAGTATGGGTGGGTCGAGAGCTTTCTTT. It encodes CSASMGGSRAFF.

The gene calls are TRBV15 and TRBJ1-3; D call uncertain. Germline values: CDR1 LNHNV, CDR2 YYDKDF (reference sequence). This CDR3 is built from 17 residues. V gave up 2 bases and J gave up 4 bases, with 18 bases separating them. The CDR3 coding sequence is TGTGCCACCAGCAGAAGTCGGTCGACAATAGTAGGAAACACCATATATTTT. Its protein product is CATSRSRSTIVGNTIYF. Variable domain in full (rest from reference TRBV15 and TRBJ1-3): DAMVIQNPRYQVTQFGKPVTLSCSQTLNHNVMYWYQQKSSQAPKLLFHYYDKDFNNEADTPDNFQSRRPNTSFCFLDIRSPGLGDTAMYLCATSRSRSTIVGNTIYFGEGSWLTVV.

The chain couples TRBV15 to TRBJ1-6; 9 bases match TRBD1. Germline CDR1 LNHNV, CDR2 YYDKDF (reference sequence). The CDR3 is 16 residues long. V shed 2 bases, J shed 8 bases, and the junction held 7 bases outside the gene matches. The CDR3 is CATSRTEDRGDSPLHF. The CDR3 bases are TGTGCCACCAGCAGAACAGAGGACAGGGGAGATTCACCCCTCCACTTT.

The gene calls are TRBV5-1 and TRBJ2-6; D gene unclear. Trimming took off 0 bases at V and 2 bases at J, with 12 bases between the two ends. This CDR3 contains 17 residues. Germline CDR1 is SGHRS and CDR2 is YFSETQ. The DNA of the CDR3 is TGCGCCAGCAGCTTGGCGGCAGGCCTCCCTGGGGCCAACGTCCTGACTTTC. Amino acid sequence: CASSLAAGLPGANVLTF.

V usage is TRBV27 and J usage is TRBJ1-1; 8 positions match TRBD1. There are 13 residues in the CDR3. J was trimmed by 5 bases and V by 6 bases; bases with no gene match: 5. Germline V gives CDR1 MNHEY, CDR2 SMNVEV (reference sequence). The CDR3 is CASSRQGRTEAFF. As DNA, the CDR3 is TGTGCCAGCAGCCGACAGGGGCGGACTGAAGCTTTCTTT.

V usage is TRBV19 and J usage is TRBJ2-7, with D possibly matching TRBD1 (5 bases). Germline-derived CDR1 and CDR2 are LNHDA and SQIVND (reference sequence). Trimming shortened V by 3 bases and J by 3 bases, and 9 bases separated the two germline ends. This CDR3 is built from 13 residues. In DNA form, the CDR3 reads TGTGCCAGTAGTATTGGACACAGCTACGAGCAGTACTTC. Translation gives CASSIGHSYEQYF.

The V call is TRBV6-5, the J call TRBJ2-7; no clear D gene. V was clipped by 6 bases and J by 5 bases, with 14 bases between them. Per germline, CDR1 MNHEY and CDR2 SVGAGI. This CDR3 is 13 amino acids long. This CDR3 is CASSLELVHEQYF. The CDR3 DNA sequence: TGTGCCAGCAGCCTTGAGCTAGTCCACGAGCAGTACTTC.

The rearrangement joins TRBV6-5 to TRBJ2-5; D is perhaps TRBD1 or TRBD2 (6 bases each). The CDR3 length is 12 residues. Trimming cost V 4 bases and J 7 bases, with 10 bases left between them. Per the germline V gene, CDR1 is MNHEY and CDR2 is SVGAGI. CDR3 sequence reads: CASSSGEVTQYF. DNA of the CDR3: TGTGCCAGCAGTTCAGGGGAGGTGACCCAGTACTTC.

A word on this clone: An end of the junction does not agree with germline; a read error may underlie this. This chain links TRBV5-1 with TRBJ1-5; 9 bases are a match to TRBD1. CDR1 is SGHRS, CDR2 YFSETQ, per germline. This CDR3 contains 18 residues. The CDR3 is CASRLGAGTGTANQPQHF. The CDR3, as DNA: TGCGCCAGCAGATTGGGGGCCGGGACAGGGACGGCCAATCAGCCCCAGCATTTT.

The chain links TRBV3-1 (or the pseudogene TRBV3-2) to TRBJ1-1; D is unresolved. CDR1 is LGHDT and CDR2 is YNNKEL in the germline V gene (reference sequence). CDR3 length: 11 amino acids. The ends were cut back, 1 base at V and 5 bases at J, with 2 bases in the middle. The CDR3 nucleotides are TGTGCCAGCAGCCAAGGTACTGAAGCTTTCTTT. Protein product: CASSQGTEAFF.

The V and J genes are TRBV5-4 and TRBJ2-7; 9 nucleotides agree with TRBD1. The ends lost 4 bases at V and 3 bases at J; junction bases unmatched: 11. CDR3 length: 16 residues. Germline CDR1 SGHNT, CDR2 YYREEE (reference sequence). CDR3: CASSLTGQGPIYEQYF. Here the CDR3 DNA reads TGTGCCAGCAGCCTTACGGGACAGGGCCCAATCTACGAGCAGTACTTC.